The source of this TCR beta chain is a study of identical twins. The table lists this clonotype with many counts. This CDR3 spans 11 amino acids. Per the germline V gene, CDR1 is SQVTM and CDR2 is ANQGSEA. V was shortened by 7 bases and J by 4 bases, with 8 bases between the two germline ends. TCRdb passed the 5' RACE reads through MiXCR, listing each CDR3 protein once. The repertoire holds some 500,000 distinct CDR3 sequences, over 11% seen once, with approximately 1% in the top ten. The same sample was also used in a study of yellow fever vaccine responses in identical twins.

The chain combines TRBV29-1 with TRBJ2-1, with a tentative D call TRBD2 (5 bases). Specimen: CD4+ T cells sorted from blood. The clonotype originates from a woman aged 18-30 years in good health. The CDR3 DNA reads TGCAGCGAAGGACTGTACAATGAGCAGTTCTTC. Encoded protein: CSEGLYNEQFF.